These T cell receptor beta chains were read from a single sample in a study of CD8 T cells in ankylosing spondylitis. TCRdb redid the calling of the 5' RACE reads with MiXCR, one entry per CDR3 protein. Seen here are more than 250,000 distinct CDR3 sequences, more than 9% observed once, and the top ten hold about 10%. The specimen sequenced was blood, either unsorted or a sorted T cell fraction (not recorded which). The receptors shown here come from a female donor with ankylosing spondylitis or in good health (not recorded which). The CDR3 runs from the conserved cysteine through the conserved F or W. D genes are given only for firm matches. Only part of the rows carry a size: once, few, many, or a class if the clone is expanded.

clone_size j_call d_call cdr3_length v_call cdr3_aa cdr3_nt
- TRBJ2-7 - 17 TRBV7-2 CASSPLSGWEKKYEQYF TGTGCCAGCAGCCCCCTCTCGGGGTGGGAGAAAAAATACGAGCAGTACTTC
many TRBJ1-1 - 13 TRBV6-1 CHTNPSGNTEAFF TGCCACACGAACCCGAGTGGGAACACTGAAGCTTTCTTT
few TRBJ2-7 - 16 TRBV18 CASSRATTGNRREQYF TGTGCCAGCTCACGGGCTACCACAGGGAATCGTCGGGAGCAGTACTTC
many TRBJ2-3 - 14 TRBV10-3 CAIRRDQPQDTQYF TGTGCCATCAGGAGGGACCAACCACAAGATACGCAGTATTTT
many TRBJ2-2 TRBD2 16 TRBV25-1 CASSGLAGDNTGELFF TGTGCCAGCAGTGGACTAGCGGGAGACAACACCGGGGAGCTGTTTTTT
many TRBJ2-5 - 15 TRBV7-8 CASSLDRVLPRTQYF TGTGCCAGCAGCTTAGATCGGGTCCTCCCCAGGACCCAGTACTTC
many TRBJ2-7 TRBD1 15 TRBV27 CASSSRGQLSYEQYF TGTGCCAGCAGCTCCCGGGGACAGCTTTCCTACGAGCAGTACTTC
many TRBJ2-3 - 13 TRBV7-2 CASSAWTADTQYF TGTGCCAGCAGCGCCTGGACTGCAGATACGCAGTATTTT
- TRBJ2-7 TRBD2 14 TRBV14 CASSTISGISEQYF TGTGCCAGCAGCACGATTAGCGGGATCTCCGAGCAGTACTTC
- TRBJ1-5 - 14 TRBV6-1 CASSPDSNYQPQHF TGTGCCAGCAGTCCCGACAGCAACTATCAGCCCCAGCATTTT
- TRBJ1-1 - 14 TRBV29-1 CSVQTTSMNTEAFF TGCAGCGTACAGACAACCTCAATGAACACTGAAGCTTTCTTT
many TRBJ1-1 - 12 TRBV12-3/TRBV12-4 CASSPTGSEAFF TGTGCCAGCAGCCCTACAGGCTCTGAAGCTTTCTTT
many TRBJ2-7 - 13 TRBV5-5 CASSLAVHNEQYF TGTGCCAGCAGCTTGGCCGTGCACAACGAGCAGTACTTC
many TRBJ2-7 - 12 TRBV20-1 CSARRARGEQYF TGCAGTGCTAGGCGTGCCCGGGGGGAGCAGTACTTC
few TRBJ2-1 - 15 TRBV5-1 CASRATLLGIYEQFF TGCGCCAGCAGGGCGACCCTACTAGGAATCTATGAGCAGTTCTTC
many TRBJ1-1 - 14 TRBV12-3/TRBV12-4 CASTSDSMNTEAFF TGTGCCAGCACCTCTGACAGTATGAACACTGAAGCTTTCTTT
- TRBJ2-5 TRBD2 18 TRBV2 CAICYPPGGAGDLQTQYF TGTGCCATCTGTTATCCCCCCGGGGGAGCGGGGGATTTGCAGACCCAGTACTTC
many TRBJ1-4 TRBD1 17 TRBV28 CASSLVQGARTNEKLFF TGTGCCAGCAGTTTGGTTCAGGGGGCAAGGACTAATGAAAAACTGTTTTTT
many TRBJ2-7 - 16 TRBV5-8 CASSLIGGSDSYEQYF TGTGCCAGCAGCTTGATCGGGGGCTCGGACTCCTACGAGCAGTACTTC
many TRBJ1-3 - 14 TRBV5-1 CASSMGSGGNTIYF TGCGCCAGCAGCATGGGGTCTGGAGGAAACACCATATATTTT
many TRBJ2-3 TRBD1 13 TRBV20-1 CSATDRGQDTQYF TGCAGTGCTACGGACAGGGGGCAAGATACGCAGTATTTT
many TRBJ2-3 TRBD2 16 TRBV4-2 CASSQDTAGAGDTQYF TGTGCCAGCAGCCAAGATACAGCGGGAGCCGGGGATACGCAGTATTTT
many TRBJ1-4 TRBD1 13 TRBV20-1 CSAPRDRSEKLFF TGCAGTGCCCCCAGGGACAGGAGTGAAAAACTGTTTTTT
many TRBJ1-2 - 14 TRBV29-1 CSVGSQPRTYGYTF TGCAGCGTTGGATCTCAGCCTAGGACCTATGGCTACACCTTC
many TRBJ2-1 - 15 TRBV5-1 CASSTNSGVNNEQFF TGCGCCAGCAGCACAAATAGCGGAGTGAACAATGAGCAGTTCTTC
many TRBJ2-1 - 13 TRBV7-2 CASTFGSYNEQFF TGTGCCAGCACCTTTGGGTCCTACAATGAGCAGTTCTTC
many TRBJ2-7 TRBD2 15 TRBV5-1 CASSLESGGLYEQYF TGCGCCAGCAGCTTGGAAAGCGGGGGTCTCTACGAGCAGTACTTC
many TRBJ2-1 TRBD1 16 TRBV24-1 CATSDRQGASQNEQFF TGTGCCACCAGTGACAGACAGGGGGCAAGTCAGAATGAGCAGTTCTTC
many TRBJ2-5 - 14 TRBV27 CASSLAVAAETQYF TGTGCCAGCAGTTTGGCTGTGGCAGCGGAGACCCAGTACTTC
few TRBJ1-2 TRBD1 18 TRBV4-2 CASKAPGTGEPPHYGYTF TGTGCCAGCAAAGCACCCGGGACAGGCGAACCCCCCCACTATGGCTACACCTTC
many TRBJ2-7 - 13 TRBV11-2 CASSGRGTYEQYF TGTGCCAGCAGCGGAAGGGGTACCTACGAGCAGTACTTC